This T cell receptor (beta chain) was found in a study of blood T cell repertoires in COVID-19. TCRdb keeps only in-frame clones here, not all; method: immunoSEQ multiplex PCR. The sample lists more than 45,000 clones, around 90% seen once, with 3% to 3.5% in the top ten. The sample was peripheral blood. The TCR comes from a human donor in a cohort sampled during active COVID-19.

CDR3 coding DNA: TGTGCCAGCACCTTCACAGGGGGCGCCGGGAATTCACCCCTCCACTTT. Translation: CASTFTGGAGNSPLHF. The rearrangement joins TRBV2 to TRBJ1-6, with 9 bases lining up with TRBD1. V was pared by 7 bases and J by 7 bases, with 11 bases of the junction left unmatched. Germline CDR1 and CDR2: SNHLY and FYNNEI. This CDR3 is built from 16 residues.